These 6 T cell receptor beta chains were all obtained from the same sample, sequenced in a study of tumor-infiltrating lymphocytes in primary liver carcinoma. Germline DNA was extracted alongside blood RNA, which was obtained from unsorted whole blood. Using a constant-region primer together with ProtoScript II reverse transcriptase, TCR beta cDNA was made from about 500 ng of total RNA. Employing slightly modified ARM-PCR, three nested multiplex PCR rounds were run, and these gave rise to the TCR beta libraries. Investigators reported that the first two PCR rounds, at around 9 cycles each, used TRBV1-TRBV30 forward primers with a C-beta reverse primer. MiXCR, applied by TCRdb to the multiplex PCR reads, yields one record per CDR3 protein. The sample has about 180,000 distinct CDR3 sequences; about 60% are singletons. The material sequenced was peripheral blood. Receptor source: a man in his forties with primary liver carcinoma and hepatitis B virus infection.

This clonotype showed up just once. Being one base from a much bigger clone, this may be a read error. This sequence joins TRBV10-3 and TRBJ1-3; the D is unclear. With 2 bases removed from V and 0 bases from J, the gap between germline ends came to 14 bases. CDR1 and CDR2 (germline): ENHRY, SYGVKD. The CDR3 has 17 amino acids. Here the CDR3 reads CAISETRVISSGNTIYF. The CDR3 DNA follows: TGTGCCATCAGTGAGACGAGGGTCATATCCTCTGGAAACACCATATATTTT.

Comments on this clonotype: One junction end does not reproduce the germline sequence, and a read error may be involved. The chain recombines TRBV29-1 with TRBJ2-3, with 9 bases aligning to TRBD1. There are 14 residues in the CDR3. Germline CDR1 SQVTM, CDR2 ANQGSEA. The CDR3 reads CSVNYGQGTDTQYF. The CDR3 DNA follows: TGCAGCGTTAATTACGGACAGGGGACAGACACGCAGTATTTT.

The CDR3 loop is CASSYSGTSEKLFF. The CDR3 DNA reads TGTGCCAGCAGTTACTCGGGGACCTCTGAAAAACTGTTTTTT. The gene calls are TRBV6-6 and TRBJ1-4; TRBD1 might be the D (5 bases). The V end lost 0 bases, the J end lost 7 bases, and 9 bases lay between the germline ends. The CDR3 spans 14 residues. Germline values: CDR1 MNHNY, CDR2 SVGAGI (reference sequence).

The CDR3 DNA sequence: TGTGCCAGCACCTCTGGGGCGGGAGGCAACCTGGATACGCAGTATTTT. Protein product: CASTSGAGGNLDTQYF. The chain recombines TRBV5-5 with TRBJ2-3; TRBD2 matches at 8 bases. Germline V gene sequence: CDR1 SGHKS, CDR2 YYEKEE (reference sequence). CDR3 size: 16 residues. Germline trimming cut 6 bases from V and 6 bases from J; bases unmatched to any gene: 15. Complete variable domain (other parts from reference TRBV5-5 and TRBJ2-3): DAGVTQSPTHLIKTRGQQVTLRCSPISGHKSVSWYQQVLGQGPQFIFQYYEKEERGRGNFPDRFSARQFPNYSSELNVNALLLGDSALYLCASTSGAGGNLDTQYFGPGTRLTVL.

This sequence joins TRBV7-9 and TRBJ1-4, with D perhaps TRBD1 (5 bases). Between the trimmed V and J ends, which lost 5 bases and 5 bases, there was a span of 12 bases. This CDR3 region has 14 residues. Germline CDR1 is SEHNR and CDR2 is FQNEAQ (reference sequence). The CDR3 coding sequence is TGTGCCAGCAGCCAAGACAGTAGGAATGAAAAACTGTTTTTT. It specifies CASSQDSRNEKLFF.

The chain joins TRBV6-5 to TRBJ2-7; 11 bases agree with TRBD1. This CDR3 is built from 16 residues. CDR1 MNHEY and CDR2 SVGAGI come from the germline V gene. J lost 6 bases, V lost 5 bases, and 12 bases had no gene match. The CDR3 sequence: CASSPPGTGGRSEQYF. As DNA, the CDR3 is TGTGCCAGCAGTCCTCCGGGGACAGGGGGTCGATCCGAGCAGTACTTC.